This T cell receptor (beta chain) was recovered during a study of T cell repertoires in cytomegalovirus infection. Across the study: CMV epitopes that were recently identified and HLA-C-restricted were used alongside well-studied HLA-B-restricted ones. TCR beta signatures that were public indicated CMV infection and matching HLA type.

General study points: HLA-C-restricted CMV clonotypes gave the most frequent clonotype in two of eight donors. Carriers of CMV plus the relevant HLA were identified by cumulative public TCR beta family frequency.

With regard to this clonotype: Its antigen is unknown.

The CDR3 is 14 amino acids. Germline CDR1 is MNHEY and CDR2 is SVGAGI. V shed 7 bases and J 5 bases; nucleotides not matched to a gene: 10. Via MiXCR, TCRdb re-called the reads, giving one row per CDR3 protein. The table shows approximately 270,000 distinct CDR3 sequences, with roughly a fifth occurring only once. V and J are TRBV6-5 and TRBJ1-1; TRBD1 matches 7 bases. The TCR originated in a human donor in good health (CMV status not recorded). Some clones in this sample may be carry-over from other donors' samples. The source was cultured PBMCs, collected from culture after CMV antigen stimulation. The CDR3 is CASTPQGGGTEAFF. DNA for the CDR3: TGTGCCAGCACCCCACAAGGGGGCGGGACTGAAGCTTTCTTT.